This T cell receptor beta chain was identified in a study of blood T cell repertoires in COVID-19. Study overall: Italy, Spain and the United States were the sources of the convalescent and acute COVID-19 samples. PBMCs, B-cell-depleted T cells, or T cells were the source of the cDNA or gDNA that made up the material.

Study processing details: By means of reference gene primer amplification, nucleated cell counts were estimated. The assay was immunoSEQ multiplex PCR, and TCRdb's table has in-frame clones only and misses some. The DNA gave D and trimming, while V, J and clone size come from that table. Here the sample spans some 83,000 clones, 81% being singletons. V gave up 3 bases and J gave up 4 bases; unmatched junction bases: 2. This CDR3 is built from 14 residues. CDR1 is LNHDA and CDR2 is SQIVND in the germline V gene (reference sequence). The clonotype comes from a man older than 75 with acute or convalescent COVID-19. The sequencing input was peripheral blood. The chain employs TRBV19 and TRBJ1-5; 8 bases agree with TRBD1. This CDR3 is CASSIRTGNQPQHF. DNA of the CDR3: TGTGCCAGTAGTATCCGGACAGGGAATCAGCCCCAGCATTTT.